Sequencing of this TCR beta chain was carried out in a study of response to subunit inactivated influenza vaccine. Findings of the study overall: Few new T cells, the authors suggested, are recruited by each seasonal influenza vaccination.

TCRdb used MiXCR to reprocess the RT-PCR reads, holding one entry per CDR3 protein. The repertoire has around 470,000 distinct CDR3 sequences, approximately 7.3% of them found once; the top ten carry over 10%. This clonotype was detected a few times. Its target is unknown. Per germline, CDR1 SGHTA and CDR2 FQGNSA. V shed 8 bases and J shed 7 bases, with 14 bases lying between them. The CDR3 loop spans 12 amino acids. The source is a man between 50 and 75 years old who received an inactivated influenza vaccine. The rearrangement joins TRBV7-2 to TRBJ1-1, with D perhaps TRBD1 (5 bases). The material sequenced was PBMCs from blood, taken 23 to 25 months after vaccination. The CDR3 reads CASSEGQGEAFF. The CDR3 region has the DNA TGTGCCAGCTCCGAGGGGCAGGGTGAAGCTTTCTTT.